This T cell receptor beta chain was identified in a study of blood T cells in healthy people across ages. This clonotype was counted many times. No antigen is known for it. Whole-study results and caveats: Possibly confounding the expanded clonotype changes was the fact that donor CMV status was unknown.

A second PCR of roughly 7 to 11 cycles used a sample-barcoded 5' primer and a J-beta primer mix. TCRdb used MiXCR to reprocess the 5' RACE reads, holding one entry per CDR3 protein. The table records 700,000 to 850,000 distinct CDR3 sequences, roughly 40% of them present only once. V was cut by 2 bases and J by 2 bases, with 14 bases left in between. This CDR3 region has 15 residues. CDR1 is SGHKS and CDR2 is YYEKEE in the germline V gene (reference sequence). The sequencing sample was made of blood. This chain links TRBV5-5 with TRBJ2-7, with D perhaps TRBD2 (6 bases). This receptor was identified in a man between 18 and 35 years old in good health. The CDR3 region has the DNA TGTGCCAGCAGCTTCACTCGGGGGTCGACCTACGAGCAGTACTTC. It specifies CASSFTRGSTYEQYF.